These 4 T cell receptor beta chains were all obtained from the same sample, sequenced in a study of cytomegalovirus exposure and HLA in healthy donors. Amplification used 60 Vbeta primers and 13 Jbeta primers. Sequencing was performed with immunoSEQ multiplex PCR; in TCRdb, only in-frame clones are kept and a portion is missing. This sample carries 130,000 to 150,000 clones, around four fifths of them seen once, and the ten largest clones take roughly 2.5%. The sequenced sample was PBMCs. These receptor sequences come from a boy aged 2 to 10 in good health and CMV-seronegative.

This clone has a single count. V is TRBV13 and J is TRBJ2-1; 11 bases fit TRBD2. V trimming: 5 bases; J trimming: 5 bases; junction bases outside the gene matches: 8. Germline V CDR1 and CDR2: PRHDT, FYEKMQ (reference sequence). The CDR3 consists of 16 residues. The CDR3 region has the DNA TGTGCCAGCAGCCTCCTAGGGACTAGCGGAAACAATGAGCAGTTCTTC. Amino acid sequence: CASSLLGTSGNNEQFF.

The genes are TRBV6-4 and TRBJ2-1; the D gene is possibly TRBD2 (5 bases). CDR1 is MRHNA, CDR2 SNTAGT, per germline. The germline V and J ends were trimmed by 3 bases and 5 bases, with 14 bases remaining between them. The CDR3 consists of 15 residues. The CDR3 DNA follows: TGTGCCAGCAGTGAAAGAGGGTCCGCAGACAATGAGCAGTTCTTC. This codes for CASSERGSADNEQFF.

The chain has TRBV29-1 and TRBJ2-2; D unresolved. V lost 4 bases and J 3 bases, leaving 6 bases between the germline ends. In germline, CDR1 is SQVTM, CDR2 ANQGSEA. This CDR3 region has 12 residues. The CDR3 here is CSVVSYTGELFF. The CDR3 DNA sequence: TGCAGCGTTGTGTCCTACACCGGGGAGCTGTTTTTT.

The chain joins TRBV18 to TRBJ2-7, with TRBD2 matching over 14 bases. This CDR3 is built from 18 residues. Trimming at V came to 4 bases and at J to 3 bases, leaving 11 bases not matched to a gene. Germline-derived CDR1 and CDR2 are KGHSH and LQKENI. The CDR3 reads CASSHTGTSGRGFYEQYF. DNA of the CDR3: TGTGCCAGCTCACACACCGGGACTAGCGGGAGAGGGTTCTACGAGCAGTACTTC.